Below, one T cell receptor beta chain is given with its context. This sample stems from a study of blood T cell repertoires in COVID-19. Whole-study context: Researchers got acute and convalescent COVID-19 samples from the United States, Italy and Spain.

Authors' data handling: Using reference gene primer amplification, nucleated cell counts were estimated. Produced via immunoSEQ multiplex PCR; TCRdb's table is partial and in-frame only. V, J and clone size are taken as reported in that table, and D and trimming were inferred from the DNA itself. The sample has around 310,000 clones; around 91% are singletons. The origin of this receptor is a middle-aged woman with COVID-19, enrolled during active disease. Sequencing was carried out using peripheral blood.

The CDR3 loop reads CASSSPASGSSYEQYF. DNA for the CDR3: TGTGCCAGCAGCTCCCCAGCTAGCGGGAGCTCCTACGAGCAGTACTTC. This chain links TRBV6-2 or TRBV6-3 with TRBJ2-7; TRBD2 agrees at 10 bases. V lost 6 bases to trimming and J lost 0 bases; unmatched junction nucleotides: 8. There are 16 residues in the CDR3. CDR1 is MNHEY and CDR2 is SVGEGT in the germline V gene.